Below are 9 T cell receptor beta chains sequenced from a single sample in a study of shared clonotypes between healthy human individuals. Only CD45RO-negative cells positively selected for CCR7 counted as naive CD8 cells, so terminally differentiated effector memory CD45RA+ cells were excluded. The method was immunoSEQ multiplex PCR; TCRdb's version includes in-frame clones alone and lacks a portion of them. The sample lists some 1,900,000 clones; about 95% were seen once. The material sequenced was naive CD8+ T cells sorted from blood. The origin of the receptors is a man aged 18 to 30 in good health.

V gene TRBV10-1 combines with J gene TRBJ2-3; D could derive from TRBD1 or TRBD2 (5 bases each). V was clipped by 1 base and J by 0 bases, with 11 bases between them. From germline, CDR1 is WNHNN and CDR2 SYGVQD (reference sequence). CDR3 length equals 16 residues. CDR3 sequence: CASSEFRDASTDTQYF. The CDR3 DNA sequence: TGCGCCAGCAGTGAGTTTCGGGACGCAAGCACAGATACGCAGTATTTT.

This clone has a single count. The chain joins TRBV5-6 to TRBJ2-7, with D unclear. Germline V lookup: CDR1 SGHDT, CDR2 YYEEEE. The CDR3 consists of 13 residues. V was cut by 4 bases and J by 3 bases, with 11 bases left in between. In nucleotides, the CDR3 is TGTGCCAGCAGCCCCCTGGACGGCTACGAGCAGTACTTC. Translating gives CASSPLDGYEQYF.

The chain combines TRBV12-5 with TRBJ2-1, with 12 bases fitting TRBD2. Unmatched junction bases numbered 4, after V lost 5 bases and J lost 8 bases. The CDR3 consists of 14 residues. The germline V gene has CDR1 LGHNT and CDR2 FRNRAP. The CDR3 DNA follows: TGTGCTAGTGGTCTAGCGGGGGGGCCAGATGAGCAGTTCTTC. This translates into CASGLAGGPDEQFF.

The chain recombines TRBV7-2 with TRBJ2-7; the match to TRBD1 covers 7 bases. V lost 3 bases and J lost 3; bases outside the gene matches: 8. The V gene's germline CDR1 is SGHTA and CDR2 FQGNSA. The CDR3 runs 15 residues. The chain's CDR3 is CASSFLPGQNYEQYF. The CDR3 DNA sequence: TGTGCCAGCAGCTTCCTTCCGGGACAGAACTACGAGCAGTACTTC.

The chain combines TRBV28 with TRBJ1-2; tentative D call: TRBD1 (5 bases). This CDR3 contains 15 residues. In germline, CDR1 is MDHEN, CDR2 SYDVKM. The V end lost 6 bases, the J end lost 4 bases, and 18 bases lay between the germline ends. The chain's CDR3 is CASRGDYDSPYGYTF. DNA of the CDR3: TGTGCCAGCAGGGGGGATTACGACAGCCCCTATGGCTACACCTTC.

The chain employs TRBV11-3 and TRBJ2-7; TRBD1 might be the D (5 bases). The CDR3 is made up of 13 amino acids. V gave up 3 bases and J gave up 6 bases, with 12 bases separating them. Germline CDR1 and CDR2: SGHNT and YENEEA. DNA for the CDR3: TGTGCCAGCAGCTTCGACAGTTTCTCCGAGCAGTACTTC. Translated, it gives CASSFDSFSEQYF.

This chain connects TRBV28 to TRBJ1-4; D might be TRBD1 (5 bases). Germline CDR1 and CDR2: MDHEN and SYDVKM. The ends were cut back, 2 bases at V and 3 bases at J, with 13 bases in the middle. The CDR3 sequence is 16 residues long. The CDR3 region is CASSLPGGGPNEKLFF. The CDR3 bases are TGTGCCAGCAGTTTACCCGGTGGGGGACCTAATGAAAAACTGTTTTTT.

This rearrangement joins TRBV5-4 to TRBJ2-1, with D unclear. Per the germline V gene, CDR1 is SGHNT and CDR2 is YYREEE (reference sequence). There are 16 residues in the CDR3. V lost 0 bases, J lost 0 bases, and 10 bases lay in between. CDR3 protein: CASSLENYYSYNEQFF. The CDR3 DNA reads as TGTGCCAGCAGCTTGGAGAACTACTACTCCTACAATGAGCAGTTCTTC.

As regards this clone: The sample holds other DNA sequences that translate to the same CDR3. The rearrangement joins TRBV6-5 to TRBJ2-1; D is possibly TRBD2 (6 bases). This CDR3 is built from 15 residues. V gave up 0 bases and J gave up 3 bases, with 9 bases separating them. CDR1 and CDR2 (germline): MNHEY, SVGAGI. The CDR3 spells CASSYSTGVYNEQFF. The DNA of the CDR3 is TGTGCCAGCAGTTACTCGACGGGGGTCTACAATGAGCAGTTCTTC.